This TCR beta chain comes out of a study of T cell responses to AZD1222 COVID-19 vaccine. Study results and limitations: Clonal diversity may have been underestimated in mostly white British donors. Sampling captured repertoires only after the peak T cell response. Dominant at 160-218 and 743-854, vaccine-associated CD4 TCRs also spanned spike.

Libraries were prepared by immunoSEQ multiplex PCR; TCRdb keeps only in-frame clonotypes and omits some of them. The table shows tens of thousands of clones, with 90% to 95% occurring only once. V lost 3 bases, J lost 4 bases, and 7 bases stayed unmatched. This CDR3 comprises 16 residues. The V gene's germline CDR1 is LNHDA and CDR2 SQIVND (reference sequence). Concerning this clone: Its antigen is undetermined.

The V gene is TRBV19, the J gene TRBJ2-2; 8 bases match TRBD1. This clonotype was obtained from an adult in good health. Specimen: peripheral blood, collected on day 0 of MenACWY control vaccination. CDR3: CASSIWTGRSTGELFF. CDR3 nucleotides: TGTGCCAGTAGTATTTGGACAGGGAGGTCCACCGGGGAGCTGTTTTTT.